The 2 T cell receptor beta chains listed next were all sequenced from one sample in a study of T cells in Graves' hyperthyroidism and ophthalmopathy. Amplification targeted TCR beta CDR3 regions from RNA transcripts. In the first-round RT-PCR of the TCR CDR3, the HTBI primer set was used. MiXCR, applied by TCRdb to the multiplex PCR reads, yields one record per CDR3 protein. Here the sample spans 700,000 or so distinct CDR3 sequences, around 17% being singletons. The sample comprised blood. All receptors come from a man aged 18 to 30 with Graves' hyperthyroidism.

The chain joins TRBV19 to TRBJ1-1; 7 bases line up with TRBD1. With 5 bases clipped from V and 4 bases from J, the junction kept 10 bases outside the gene matches. This CDR3 spans 15 amino acids. Germline values: CDR1 LNHDA, CDR2 SQIVND (reference sequence). CDR3 nucleotide sequence: TGTGCCAGTAGTCTTCAAGGGGGCTGGAGCACTGAAGCTTTCTTT. Amino acids: CASSLQGGWSTEAFF.

This clonotype was recorded a few times. This chain connects TRBV20-1 to TRBJ1-1, with D unclear. Germline CDR1 DFQATT, CDR2 SNEGSKA (reference sequence). This CDR3 spans 11 amino acids. V lost 3 bases and J lost 12, with 14 bases in between. The CDR3 sequence is CSARLPLMTFF. For the CDR3, the DNA is TGCAGTGCTAGGCTCCCGCTGATGACTTTCTTT.